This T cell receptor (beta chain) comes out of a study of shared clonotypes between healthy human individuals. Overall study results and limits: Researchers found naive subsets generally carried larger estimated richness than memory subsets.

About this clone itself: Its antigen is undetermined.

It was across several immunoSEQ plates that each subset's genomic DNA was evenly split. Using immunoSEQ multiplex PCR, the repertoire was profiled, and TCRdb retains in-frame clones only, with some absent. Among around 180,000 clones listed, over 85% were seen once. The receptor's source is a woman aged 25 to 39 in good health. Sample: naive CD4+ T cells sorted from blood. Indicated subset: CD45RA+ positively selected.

CDR3 protein: CASSQDRAHGELFF. The CDR3 DNA reads as TGTGCCAGCTCACAAGACAGGGCTCACGGGGAGCTGTTTTTT. The rearrangement links TRBV18 to TRBJ2-2, with 7 bases lining up with TRBD1. Trimming cost V 4 bases and J 7 bases; bases outside gene matches: 6. CDR3 size: 14 residues. From germline, CDR1 is KGHSH and CDR2 LQKENI.